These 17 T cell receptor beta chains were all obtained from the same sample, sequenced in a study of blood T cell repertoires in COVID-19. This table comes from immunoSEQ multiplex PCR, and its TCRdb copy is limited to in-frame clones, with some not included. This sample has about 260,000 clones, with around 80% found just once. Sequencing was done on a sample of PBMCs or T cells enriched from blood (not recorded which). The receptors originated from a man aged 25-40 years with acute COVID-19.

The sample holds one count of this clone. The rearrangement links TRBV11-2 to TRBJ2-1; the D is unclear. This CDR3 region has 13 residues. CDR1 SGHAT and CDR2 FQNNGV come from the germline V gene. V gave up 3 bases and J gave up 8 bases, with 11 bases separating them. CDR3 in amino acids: CASSFGASDEQFF. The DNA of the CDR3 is TGTGCCAGCAGCTTTGGAGCGAGCGATGAGCAGTTCTTC. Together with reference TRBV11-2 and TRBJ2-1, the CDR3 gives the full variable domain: EAGVAQSPRYKIIEKRQSVAFWCNPISGHATLYWYQQILGQGPKLLIQFQNNGVVDDSQLPKDRFSAERLKGVDSTLKIQPAKLEDSAVYLCASSFGASDEQFFGPGTRLTVL.

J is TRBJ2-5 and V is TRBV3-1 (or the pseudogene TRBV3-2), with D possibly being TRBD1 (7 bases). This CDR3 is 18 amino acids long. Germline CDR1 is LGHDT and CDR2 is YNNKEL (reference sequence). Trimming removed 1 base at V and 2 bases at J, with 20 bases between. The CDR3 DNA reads TGTGCCAGCAGCCAAGGGCGGGGACAGTCGGTCGGACAAGAGACCCAGTACTTC. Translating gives CASSQGRGQSVGQETQYF.

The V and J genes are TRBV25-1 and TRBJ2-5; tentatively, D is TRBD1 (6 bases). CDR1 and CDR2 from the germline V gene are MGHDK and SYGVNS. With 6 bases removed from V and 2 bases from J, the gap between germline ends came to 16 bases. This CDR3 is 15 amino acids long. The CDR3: CASSPIRGTQETQYF. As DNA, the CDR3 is TGTGCCAGCAGCCCCATTAGGGGGACACAAGAGACCCAGTACTTC. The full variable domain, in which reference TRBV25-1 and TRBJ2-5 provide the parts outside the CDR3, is EADIYQTPRYLVIGTGKKITLECSQTMGHDKMYWYQQDPGMELHLIHYSYGVNSTEKGDLSSESTVSRIRTEHFPLTLESARPSHTSQYLCASSPIRGTQETQYFGPGTRLLVL.

Here the CDR3 reads CASSYGQAETQYF. DNA of the CDR3: TGTGCCAGCAGCTATGGACAAGCGGAGACCCAGTACTTC. The chain has TRBV5-4 and TRBJ2-5; the D gene is possibly TRBD1 (5 bases). The germline V gene encodes CDR1 SGHNT and CDR2 YYREEE (reference sequence). V was cut by 3 bases and J by 5 bases, with 11 bases left in between. The CDR3 has 13 residues.

The DNA of the CDR3 is TGTGCCAGTACTAGCGGGGGCCTACCCTCAAACACCGGGGAGCTGTTTTTT. Protein sequence: CASTSGGLPSNTGELFF. The chain joins TRBV19 to TRBJ2-2, with TRBD2 matching over 10 bases. After removal of 7 bases from V and 2 bases from J, the junction contained 10 bases not matched to a gene. CDR1 is LNHDA, CDR2 SQIVND, per germline (reference sequence). The CDR3 is made up of 17 amino acids.

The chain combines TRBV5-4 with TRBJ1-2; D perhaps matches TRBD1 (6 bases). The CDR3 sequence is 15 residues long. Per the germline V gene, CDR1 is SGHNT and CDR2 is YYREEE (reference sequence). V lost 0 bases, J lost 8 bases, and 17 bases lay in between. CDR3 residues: CASSLAGAGAEGYTF. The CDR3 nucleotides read TGTGCCAGCAGCTTGGCCGGAGCGGGGGCGGAAGGCTACACCTTC.

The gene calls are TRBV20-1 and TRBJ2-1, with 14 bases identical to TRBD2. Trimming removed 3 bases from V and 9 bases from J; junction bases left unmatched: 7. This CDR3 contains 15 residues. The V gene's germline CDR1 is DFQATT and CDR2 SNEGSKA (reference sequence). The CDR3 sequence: CSASSGTSGSFEQFF. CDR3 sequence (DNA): TGCAGTGCTAGTTCCGGGACTAGCGGGAGTTTTGAGCAGTTCTTC.

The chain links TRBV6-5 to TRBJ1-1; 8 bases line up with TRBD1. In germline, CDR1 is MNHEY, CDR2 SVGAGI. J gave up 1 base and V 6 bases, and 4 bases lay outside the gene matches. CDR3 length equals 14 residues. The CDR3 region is CASRRTGTNTEAFF. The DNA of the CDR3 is TGTGCCAGCAGACGGACAGGGACGAACACTGAAGCTTTCTTT.

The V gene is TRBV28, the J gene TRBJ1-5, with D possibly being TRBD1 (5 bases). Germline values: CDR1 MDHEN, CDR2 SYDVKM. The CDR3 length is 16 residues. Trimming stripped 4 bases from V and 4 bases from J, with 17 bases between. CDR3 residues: CASSSPRQSLNQPQHF. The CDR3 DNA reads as TGTGCCAGCAGTTCCCCCCGACAGTCTCTAAATCAGCCCCAGCATTTT.

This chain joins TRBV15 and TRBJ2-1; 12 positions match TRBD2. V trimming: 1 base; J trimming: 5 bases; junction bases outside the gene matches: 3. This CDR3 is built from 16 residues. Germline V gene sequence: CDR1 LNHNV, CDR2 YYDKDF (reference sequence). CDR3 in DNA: TGTGCCACCAGCAGAGGGACTAGCGGGAAGAACAATGAGCAGTTCTTC. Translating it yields CATSRGTSGKNNEQFF.

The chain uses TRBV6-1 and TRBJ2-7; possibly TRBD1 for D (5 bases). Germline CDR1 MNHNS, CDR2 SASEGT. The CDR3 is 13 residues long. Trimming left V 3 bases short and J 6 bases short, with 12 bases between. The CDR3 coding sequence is TGTGCCAGCAGTGATCGCGACAGATCCGAGCAGTACGTC. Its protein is CASSDRDRSEQYV.

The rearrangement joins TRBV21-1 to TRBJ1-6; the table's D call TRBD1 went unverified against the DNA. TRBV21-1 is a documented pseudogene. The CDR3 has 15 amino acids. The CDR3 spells CASSPNQRGGPPLHF. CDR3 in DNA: TGTGCCAGCAGCCCCAATCAAAGGGGTGGGCCACCCCTCCACTTT.

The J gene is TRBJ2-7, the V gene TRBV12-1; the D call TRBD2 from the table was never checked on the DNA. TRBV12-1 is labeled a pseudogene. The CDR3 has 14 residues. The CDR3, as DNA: TGTGCCAGCAGCTTACTAGCGGGAGGGTACGAGCAGTACGTC. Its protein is CASSLLAGGYEQYV.

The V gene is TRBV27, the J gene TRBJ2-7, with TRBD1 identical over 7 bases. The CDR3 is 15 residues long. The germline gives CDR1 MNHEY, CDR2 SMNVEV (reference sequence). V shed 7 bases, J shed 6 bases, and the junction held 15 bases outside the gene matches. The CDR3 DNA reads TGTGCCAGCACCGAAGACAGGGTCCCTCTACGCGAGCAGTACGTC. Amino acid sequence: CASTEDRVPLREQYV.

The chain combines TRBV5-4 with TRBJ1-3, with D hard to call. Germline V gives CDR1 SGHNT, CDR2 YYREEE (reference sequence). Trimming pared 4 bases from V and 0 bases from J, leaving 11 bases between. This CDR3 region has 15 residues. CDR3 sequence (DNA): TGTGCCAGCAGCACGGGGTCCAGCTCTGGAAACACCATATATTTT. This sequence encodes CASSTGSSSGNTIYF. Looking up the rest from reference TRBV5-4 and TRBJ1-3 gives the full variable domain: ETGVTQSPTHLIKTRGQQVTLRCSSQSGHNTVSWYQQALGQGPQFIFQYYREEENGRGNFPPRFSGLQFPNYSSELNVNALELDDSALYLCASSTGSSSGNTIYFGEGSWLTVV.

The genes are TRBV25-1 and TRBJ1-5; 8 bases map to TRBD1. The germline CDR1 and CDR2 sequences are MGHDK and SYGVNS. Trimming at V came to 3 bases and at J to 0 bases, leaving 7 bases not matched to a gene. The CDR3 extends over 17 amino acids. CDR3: CASSDGQGKHSNQPQHF. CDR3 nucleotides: TGTGCCAGCAGTGATGGACAGGGAAAACATAGCAATCAGCCCCAGCATTTT.

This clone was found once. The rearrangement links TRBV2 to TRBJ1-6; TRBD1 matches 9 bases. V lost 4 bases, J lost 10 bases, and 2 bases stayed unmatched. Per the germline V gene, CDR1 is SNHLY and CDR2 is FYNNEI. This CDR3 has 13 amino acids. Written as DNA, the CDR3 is TGTGCCAGCAGTGTACAGGGGGCATCACCCCTCCACTTT. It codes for CASSVQGASPLHF.